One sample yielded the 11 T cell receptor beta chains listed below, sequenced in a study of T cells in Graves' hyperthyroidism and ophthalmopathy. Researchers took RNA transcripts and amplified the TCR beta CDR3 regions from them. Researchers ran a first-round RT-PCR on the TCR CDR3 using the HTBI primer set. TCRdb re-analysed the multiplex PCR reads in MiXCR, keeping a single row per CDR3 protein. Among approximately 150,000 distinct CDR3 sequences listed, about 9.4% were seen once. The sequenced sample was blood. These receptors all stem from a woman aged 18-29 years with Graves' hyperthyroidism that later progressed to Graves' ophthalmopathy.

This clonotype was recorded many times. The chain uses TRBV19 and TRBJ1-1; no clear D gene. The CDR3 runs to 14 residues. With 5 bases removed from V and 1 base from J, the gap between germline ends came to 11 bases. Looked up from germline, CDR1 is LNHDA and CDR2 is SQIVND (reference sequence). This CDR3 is CASSFGRTNTEAFF. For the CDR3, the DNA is TGTGCCAGTAGTTTCGGACGGACGAACACTGAAGCTTTCTTT.

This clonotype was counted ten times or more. CDR3 amino acids: CASSLFQGRSDEQFF. The CDR3 DNA follows: TGTGCCAGCAGTTTATTTCAGGGGAGGAGCGATGAGCAGTTCTTC. The V call is TRBV28, the J call TRBJ2-1; D is possibly TRBD1 or TRBD2 (6 bases each). V dropped 1 base and J dropped 8 bases, with 15 bases sitting between them. This CDR3 region has 15 residues. Germline V gene lookup returns CDR1 MDHEN and CDR2 SYDVKM.

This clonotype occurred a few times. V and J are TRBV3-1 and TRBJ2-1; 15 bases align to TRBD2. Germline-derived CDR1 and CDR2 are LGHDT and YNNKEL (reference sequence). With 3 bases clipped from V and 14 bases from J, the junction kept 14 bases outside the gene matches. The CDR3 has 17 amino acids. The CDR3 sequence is CASSQNSGLAGGDKKFF. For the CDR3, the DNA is TGTGCCAGCAGCCAGAATTCAGGACTAGCGGGAGGGGATAAAAAGTTCTTC.

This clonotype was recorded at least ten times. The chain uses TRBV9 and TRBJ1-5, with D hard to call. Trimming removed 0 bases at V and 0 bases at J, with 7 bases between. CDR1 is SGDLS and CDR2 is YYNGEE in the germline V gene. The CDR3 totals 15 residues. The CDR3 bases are TGTGCCAGCAGCGTAGACGAGGGTAGCAATCAGCCCCAGCATTTT. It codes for CASSVDEGSNQPQHF.

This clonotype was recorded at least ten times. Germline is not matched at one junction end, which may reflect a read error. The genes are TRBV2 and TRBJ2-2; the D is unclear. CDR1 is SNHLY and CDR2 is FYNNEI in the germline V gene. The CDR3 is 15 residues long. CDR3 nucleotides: TGTGCCGGCAGTGAAATAGGATTCACCACCGGGGAGCTGTTTTTT. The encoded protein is CAGSEIGFTTGELFF.

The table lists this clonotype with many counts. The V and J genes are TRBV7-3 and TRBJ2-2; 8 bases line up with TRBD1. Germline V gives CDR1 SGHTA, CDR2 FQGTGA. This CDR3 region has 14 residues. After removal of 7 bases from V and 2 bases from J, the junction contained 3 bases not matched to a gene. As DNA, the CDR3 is TGTGCCAGCAAAGGACAGGGAAACACCGGGGAGCTGTTTTTT. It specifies CASKGQGNTGELFF.

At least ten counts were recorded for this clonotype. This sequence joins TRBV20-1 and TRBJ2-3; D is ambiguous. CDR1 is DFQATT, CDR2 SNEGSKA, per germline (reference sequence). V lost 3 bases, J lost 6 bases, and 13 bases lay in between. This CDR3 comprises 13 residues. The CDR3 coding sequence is TGCAGTGCTAGGAAGTCGGCGGATGATACGCAGTATTTT. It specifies CSARKSADDTQYF.

CDR3 loop: CASSLAGQGGSPLHF. CDR3 sequence (DNA): TGCGCCAGCAGCTTGGCGGGACAGGGTGGTTCACCCCTCCACTTT. The chain carries TRBV5-1 and TRBJ1-6; 9 nucleotides agree with TRBD1. V shed 0 bases and J 9 bases; nucleotides not matched to a gene: 4. The CDR3 consists of 15 residues. CDR1 and CDR2 (germline): SGHRS, YFSETQ.

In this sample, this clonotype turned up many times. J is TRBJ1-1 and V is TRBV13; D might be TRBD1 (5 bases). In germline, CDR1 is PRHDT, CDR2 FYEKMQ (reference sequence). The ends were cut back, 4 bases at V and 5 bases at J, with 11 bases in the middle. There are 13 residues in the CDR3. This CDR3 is CASSSREGTEAFF. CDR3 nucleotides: TGTGCCAGCAGCTCCAGGGAGGGTACTGAAGCTTTCTTT.

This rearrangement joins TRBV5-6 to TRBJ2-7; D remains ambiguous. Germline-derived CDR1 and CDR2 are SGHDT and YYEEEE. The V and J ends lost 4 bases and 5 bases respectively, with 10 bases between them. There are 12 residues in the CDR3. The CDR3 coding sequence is TGTGCCAGCAGCCCGGGCCGACACGAGCAGTACTTC. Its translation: CASSPGRHEQYF.

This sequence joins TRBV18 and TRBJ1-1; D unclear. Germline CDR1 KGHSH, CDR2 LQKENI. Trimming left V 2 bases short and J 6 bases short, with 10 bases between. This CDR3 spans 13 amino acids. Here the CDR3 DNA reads TGTGCCAGCTCACCAATGGCCCCGCCTGAAGCTTTCTTT. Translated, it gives CASSPMAPPEAFF.